A single T cell receptor beta chain is shown here with its context. As processed by the authors: Amplification of reference gene primers was used by the study to estimate nucleated cell counts. The protocol was immunoSEQ multiplex PCR, while the TCRdb copy is restricted to in-frame clones and leaves out a portion. Clonal size and the V and J genes are those of that table, whereas D and trimming came from the DNA. Here the sample spans under 200,000 clones, 83% being singletons. This sample is part of a study of blood T cell repertoires in COVID-19. Study information: Donors in the United States, Italy and Spain gave samples during acute or convalescent COVID-19. The cDNA or gDNA used as material had been derived from T cells, B-cell-depleted T cells, or PBMCs.

CDR1 MDHEN and CDR2 SYDVKM come from the germline V gene. The CDR3 consists of 12 residues. Trimming removed 5 bases at V and 2 bases at J, with 7 bases between. The TCR was taken from a human donor in a cohort sampled during active COVID-19. Source material: peripheral blood. The V and J genes are TRBV28 and TRBJ2-7; D may be TRBD1 (5 bases). The CDR3 coding sequence is TGTGCCAGCAGTGACAGTACCTACGAGCAGTACTTC. Its translation: CASSDSTYEQYF.